What follows describes a single T cell receptor beta chain. No antigen is known for it. The data stem from a study of OX40 agonist ivuxolimab in advanced cancers. Study details: Melanoma, hepatocellular carcinoma, head and neck or renal cell cancer occurred in dose-escalation patients. General study findings and limits: Among the lowest peripheral clonal expansion occurred in 0.1-3.0 mg/kg partial responders. Fewer expanded clones were found on average in CD4+ than in CD8+ T cells.

Per germline, CDR1 LGHNA and CDR2 YNFKEQ. With 1 base clipped from V and 8 bases from J, the junction kept 0 bases outside the gene matches. This CDR3 is built from 14 residues. The assay was immunoSEQ multiplex PCR, and TCRdb's table has in-frame clones only and misses some. The data hold approximately 82,000 clones, with around 83% observed a single time. The chain uses TRBV4-2 and TRBJ1-6, with TRBD1 matching 9 bases. The sequencing here drew on CD4+ or CD8+ T cells sorted from blood, taken in a trial of the OX40 agonist ivuxolimab. The receptor's source is an adult with an advanced solid tumor such as melanoma, head and neck, liver or kidney cancer. CDR3 loop: CASSQGTGDSPLHF. The DNA for the CDR3 is TGTGCCAGCAGCCAAGGGACAGGGGATTCACCCCTCCACTTT.